This T cell receptor (beta chain) emerged from a study of patients and donors after allogeneic stem cell transplantation. TCRdb ran MiXCR on the RT-PCR reads and lists one entry per CDR3 protein. The sample lists approximately 250,000 distinct CDR3 sequences, around an eighth occurring once. This CDR3 comprises 17 residues. Germline V gene data show CDR1 as MNHNS and CDR2 as SASEGT. The V gene lost 3 bases and the J gene lost 3 bases, with 15 bases spanning the gap. Sequenced: blood, either unsorted or a sorted T cell fraction (not recorded which). V and J are TRBV6-1 and TRBJ2-6; a weak D match, TRBD2 (6 bases). The clonotype originates from a human donor who was either an allogeneic HSCT recipient or a stem cell or donor lymphocyte infusion donor (not recorded which). It is not recorded whose cells these are; they may come from a transplant donor. CDR3 protein: CASSDTFSGGGANVLTF. CDR3 DNA sequence: TGTGCCAGCAGTGATACCTTTAGCGGAGGTGGGGCCAACGTCCTGACTTTC.